Reported below is one T cell receptor (beta chain). Its antigen is as yet unknown. Trimming at V came to 9 bases and at J to 5 bases, leaving 20 bases not matched to a gene. The germline V gene has CDR1 LNHDA and CDR2 SQIVND (reference sequence). The CDR3 runs to 18 residues. This record belongs to a study of cytomegalovirus exposure and HLA in healthy donors. Study conclusions and caveats: Available immune exposure information was restricted to CMV serostatus only.

PCR used 60 Vbeta primers and 13 Jbeta primers. Profiled with immunoSEQ multiplex PCR; TCRdb holds only in-frame clones, not every one. This table has 130,000 to 150,000 clones, 80% appearing once. The sample comprised PBMCs. The rearrangement links TRBV19 to TRBJ2-2; 8 bases map to TRBD1. The TCR sequence derives from a man aged 35 to 55 in good health and CMV-seronegative. CDR3 protein: CASHQGALKVGATGELFF. CDR3 DNA sequence: TGTGCCAGCCACCAGGGGGCGCTTAAAGTGGGAGCGACCGGGGAGCTGTTTTTT.